The rows below give T cell receptor beta chains drawn from one sample of a study of PD-1 blockade in classical Hodgkin lymphoma. The data were produced by immunoSEQ multiplex PCR, yet TCRdb's version contains in-frame clones alone and is incomplete. The profile shows 90,000 or so clones, about three quarters of them singletons. The sequences come from peripheral blood mononuclear cells (PBMCs), collected before the fourth cycle of nivolumab. The receptor source for this set is a human donor with classical Hodgkin lymphoma. Both conserved end residues are part of each CDR3. D genes are given only for firm matches. Not all rows give a size; the values are once, few, many and, for expanded clones, a class.

d_gene	v_gene	j_gene	abundance	CDR3aa	CDR3nt
TRBD1	TRBV19	TRBJ2-2	NA	CASSVGQGVYLWTGELFF	TGTGCCAGTAGTGTGGGACAGGGGGTTTATCTGTGGACCGGGGAGCTGTTTTTT
TRBD2	TRBV4-2	TRBJ2-6	NA	CASSQGRGGVVGANVLTF	TGTGCCAGCAGCCAGGGACGGGGGGGCGTGGTTGGGGCCAACGTCCTGACTTTC
NA	TRBV28	TRBJ2-2	NA	CASSVGGGPNTGELFF	TGTGCCAGCAGTGTGGGGGGGGGCCCCAACACCGGGGAGCTGTTTTTT
NA	TRBV28	TRBJ1-2	NA	CASSLGSSRVGYTF	TGTGCCAGCAGTTTAGGGTCCTCACGGGTAGGCTACACCTTC
TRBD1	TRBV4-1	TRBJ1-5	NA	CASSHFTGGAGDQPQHF	TGCGCCAGCAGCCATTTTACAGGGGGCGCGGGAGATCAGCCCCAGCATTTT
TRBD1	TRBV4-1	TRBJ1-3	once	CASSQDRTGVRNTIYF	TGCGCCAGCAGCCAAGATCGGACAGGGGTTCGAAACACCATATATTTT
TRBD2	TRBV5-4	TRBJ2-1	NA	CASSSGLAGSSYNEQFF	TGTGCCAGCAGCTCCGGACTAGCAGGGAGCTCCTACAATGAGCAGTTCTTC
NA	TRBV5-8	TRBJ2-7	NA	CASSLGLVYEQYF	TGTGCCAGCAGCTTGGGCCTAGTTTACGAGCAGTACTTC
NA	TRBV2	TRBJ1-5	NA	CASSETGDSQPQHF	TGTGCCAGCAGCGAGACAGGAGATAGTCAGCCCCAGCATTTT
NA	TRBV7-3	TRBJ2-3	NA	CASSLNPPFGGSDTQYF	TGTGCCAGCAGCTTAAATCCCCCATTCGGCGGGTCCGATACGCAGTATTTT
NA	TRBV7-9	TRBJ1-4	once	CASSPGRGLFF	TGTGCCAGCAGCCCGGGGCGGGGTCTGTTTTTT
NA	TRBV6-1	TRBJ1-4	NA	CASKDPGTDEKLFF	TGTGCCAGCAAAGATCCGGGGACCGATGAAAAACTGTTTTTT
NA	TRBV6-5	TRBJ1-1	NA	CASSVGGGNTEAFF	TGTGCCAGCAGTGTTGGTGGAGGTAACACTGAAGCTTTCTTT
NA	TRBV6-5	TRBJ2-5	NA	CASSRQYQETQYF	TGTGCCAGCAGTAGACAGTACCAAGAGACCCAGTACTTC
NA	TRBV18	TRBJ1-2	NA	CASSPGVPQRGYTF	TGTGCCAGCTCACCAGGTGTGCCTCAGAGAGGCTACACCTTC
NA	TRBV7-9	TRBJ1-1	NA	CASSLAWQGGTEAFF	TGTGCCAGCAGCTTAGCGTGGCAGGGTGGAACTGAAGCTTTCTTT
TRBD2	TRBV18	TRBJ2-7	NA	CASSPNGGAYEQYF	TGTGCCAGCTCACCCAACGGGGGGGCCTACGAGCAGTACTTC
NA	TRBV7-9	TRBJ1-4	NA	CASSLESGPWEKLFF	TGTGCCAGCAGCTTAGAATCAGGACCGTGGGAAAAACTGTTTTTT
NA	TRBV6-5	TRBJ1-5	NA	CASSSGLPQHF	TGTGCCAGCAGTTCGGGGCTTCCCCAGCATTTT